The rows below give T cell receptor beta chains drawn from one sample of a study of cytomegalovirus exposure and HLA in healthy donors. Sequencing was performed with immunoSEQ multiplex PCR; in TCRdb, only in-frame clones are kept and a portion is missing. The table has about 160,000 clones, roughly 80% seen once. The material sequenced was PBMCs. The receptors stem from a girl aged 2 to 9 in good health and CMV-seropositive. CDR3s include the opening cysteine and the closing phenylalanine or tryptophan. The order of the fields is J gene, D gene, V gene, clone size, CDR3 length, CDR3 DNA, CDR3 protein. The D gene is left open where the match is weak. Not all rows give a size; the values are once, few, many and, for expanded clones, a class.

TRBJ2-1 - TRBV6-4 - 15 TGTGCCAGCAGTGAATCGGGAGAGCCCTACAATGAGCAGTTCTTC CASSESGEPYNEQFF
TRBJ2-1 TRBD1 TRBV27 - 13 TGTGCCAGCGGGACAGGGCCCTACAATGAGCAGTTCTTC CASGTGPYNEQFF
TRBJ1-2 - TRBV30 - 11 TGTGCCTGGAGTGTAACGAGGATCCTGTACTTC CAWSVTRILYF
TRBJ1-1 TRBD1 TRBV5-1 - 19 TGCGCCAGCAGCTTTCTCCGGGACAGGGGGCTACGAGGTGGCACTGAAGCTTTCTTT CASSFLRDRGLRGGTEAFF
TRBJ1-1 - TRBV18 - 14 TGTGCCAGCTCCCCCATCAGGCGACGTACTGAAGCTTTCTTT CASSPIRRRTEAFF
TRBJ1-5 TRBD1 TRBV19 once 14 TGTGCCAGTAGAGGGGGACAGGTCAATCAGCCCCAGCATTTT CASRGGQVNQPQHF
TRBJ2-7 TRBD2 TRBV9 - 14 TGTGCCAGCAGCGTGACTAGCGACTCCTACGAGCAGTACTTC CASSVTSDSYEQYF
TRBJ1-2 - TRBV28 - 11 TGTGCCAGCACTCAGGAAGGAGGCTACACCTTC CASTQEGGYTF
TRBJ1-3 - TRBV6-1 - 15 TGTGCCAGCAACGCCCCAGAAGACTATGGAAACACCATATATTTT CASNAPEDYGNTIYF
TRBJ1-1 - TRBV6-5 - 15 TGTGCCAGCAGCAAAATAGGGAGCCTGAACACTGAAGCTTTCTTT CASSKIGSLNTEAFF
TRBJ1-1 - TRBV12-1 - 12 TGTGCCAGCAGCTTCAGGAACACTGAAGCTTTCTTT CASSFRNTEAFF
TRBJ2-5 TRBD1 TRBV27 - 15 TGTGCCAGCAGTGCAACTACAGGGGTTGGGGAGACCCAGTACTTC CASSATTGVGETQYF
TRBJ2-2 - TRBV10-2 - 11 TGCGCCAGCAATATAGCCGGGGAGCTGTTTTTT CASNIAGELFF
TRBJ1-4 TRBD1 TRBV30 - 14 TGTGCCTTGACAGGGGACGCGAGGAATGAAAAACTGTTTTTT CALTGDARNEKLFF
TRBJ1-2 - TRBV19 - 13 TGTGCCCTCGGGGGGACAAGCAACTATGGCTACACCTTC CALGGTSNYGYTF
TRBJ2-2 - TRBV13 - 15 TGTGCCAGCAGCTTAACACAGCTTAACACCGGGGAGCTGTTTTTT CASSLTQLNTGELFF
TRBJ2-7 TRBD2 TRBV9 - 20 TGTGCCAGCAGCGTAGTAAAATTGGGTAATGGCGGGAGGCTTTCCTACGAGCAGTACTTC CASSVVKLGNGGRLSYEQYF
TRBJ2-7 TRBD1 TRBV6-1 - 13 TGTGCCAGCAGTGAGGGACAGCACTACGAGCAGTACTTC CASSEGQHYEQYF
TRBJ2-5 TRBD1 TRBV28 - 15 TGTGCCAGCAGCCTCAGAGGGGACAGAGAAGAGACCCAGTACTTC CASSLRGDREETQYF
TRBJ2-7 TRBD1 TRBV30 - 14 TGTGCCTGGGATGAAACGGGACAGGATAGAGAGCAGTACTTC CAWDETGQDREQYF
TRBJ2-1 TRBD1 TRBV10-3 - 14 TGTGCCATCCAGGGACAGGGAGATAACAATGAGCAGTTCTTC CAIQGQGDNNEQFF
TRBJ2-7 TRBD2 TRBV30 - 12 TGTGCCGGGACTAGCGGCTCCTACGAGCAGTACTTC CAGTSGSYEQYF
TRBJ1-1 TRBD1 TRBV4-1 - 14 TGCGCCAGCAGCCCGGACAGGGCTCGATCTGAAGCTTTCTTT CASSPDRARSEAFF
TRBJ1-3 TRBD1 TRBV7-9 - 15 TGTGCCAGCAGCTTGACAGGGTTCACTGGAAACACCATATATTTT CASSLTGFTGNTIYF
TRBJ2-1 TRBD1 TRBV2 - 16 TGTGCCAGCAGTCCATTGACAGGGGGCTCCTACAATGAGCAGTTCTTC CASSPLTGGSYNEQFF
TRBJ1-1 - TRBV27 few 14 TGTGCCAGCAGTAATAGGGGGGGGAACACTGAAGCTTTCTTT CASSNRGGNTEAFF
TRBJ2-3 TRBD2 TRBV28 - 18 TGTGCCAGCAGTTTTCGGCCTAGCGGGATACTAGCCACAGATACGCAGTATTTT CASSFRPSGILATDTQYF
TRBJ2-7 TRBD2 TRBV27 - 14 TGTGCCAGCAGTTTTAGCGGGAGGGCGAGGGAGCAGTACTTC CASSFSGRAREQYF
TRBJ2-1 TRBD2 TRBV4-1 - 17 TGCGCCAGCAGCCAAGAGTCCGGGAGGCTTCCAAGGACGAAGGAGTTCTTC CASSQESGRLPRTKEFF
TRBJ1-2 - TRBV7-9 - 11 TGTGCCAGCAGCTTAGGAGGTGGCTACACCTTC CASSLGGGYTF
TRBJ1-5 TRBD1 TRBV6-1 - 15 TGTGCCAGCAGTGCAGGGACAGCGGGTGCTCAGCCCCAGCATTTT CASSAGTAGAQPQHF
TRBJ2-3 - TRBV28 - 18 TGTGCCAGCAGTTTTTCCCAGACAGGAGATCTCATCACAGATACGCAGTATTTT CASSFSQTGDLITDTQYF
TRBJ1-1 - TRBV28 - 15 TGTGCCACCAAATTAGTGATGGGGCAGAACACTGAAGCTTTCTTT CATKLVMGQNTEAFF
TRBJ1-3 - TRBV19 - 14 TGTGCCAGTAGTACGGTCGGTTTAGGAAACACCATATATTTT CASSTVGLGNTIYF
TRBJ1-2 TRBD1 TRBV18 once 16 TGTGCCAGCTCACCACCGTCGACAGGGTTTGCGGGGGGCTACACCTTC CASSPPSTGFAGGYTF
TRBJ2-3 - TRBV11-2 - 14 TGTGCCAGCTTACGGGAGATGGGCACAGATACGCAGTATTTT CASLREMGTDTQYF
TRBJ1-1 - TRBV7-6 - 14 TGTGCCAGCAGCTTAGATCGGGTAGGCACTGAAGCTTTCTTT CASSLDRVGTEAFF
TRBJ1-2 TRBD1 TRBV29-1 - 13 TGCAGCGTTAGGGACAGTGGGCTTGATGGCTACACCTTC CSVRDSGLDGYTF
TRBJ1-1 - TRBV21-1 - 15 TGTGCCAGCAGCAAACCTTTCAGGGTGAACACTGAAGCTTTCTTT CASSKPFRVNTEAFF
TRBJ2-7 TRBD1 TRBV4-1 - 14 TGCGCCAGCAGCCAAGACCGGGACAGGGGCGAGCAGTACTTC CASSQDRDRGEQYF
TRBJ1-5 - TRBV9 - 16 TGTGCCAGCAGCGTATCGGCAGGGGATAGCAATCAGCCCCAGCATTTT CASSVSAGDSNQPQHF
TRBJ2-1 TRBD2 TRBV9 - 15 TGTGCCAGCAGCGTAGCTAGCGGGGAGGGCAATGAGCAGTTCTTC CASSVASGEGNEQFF
TRBJ2-7 TRBD2 TRBV5-8 - 15 TGTGCCAGCACCTTCAGAGGGGAGCGGGGCGCGGAGCAGTACTTC CASTFRGERGAEQYF
TRBJ1-2 - TRBV15 - 23 TGTGCCACCAGCGGATGGTACACTACCGCCTCGAAGGACAGCGAGGGTACCAACTATGGCTACACCTTC CATSGWYTTASKDSEGTNYGYTF
TRBJ1-1 - TRBV29-1 - 15 TGCAGCGTTGAACAGGGCTTTTCGACTGACACTGAAGCTTTCTTT CSVEQGFSTDTEAFF